What follows describes a single T cell receptor beta chain. Original analysis: Reference gene primer amplification yielded estimated nucleated cell counts. Assay: immunoSEQ multiplex PCR; the TCRdb copy retains only in-frame clones and omits some. V and J calls and clone size follow that table, whereas D and trimming were derived from the DNA. The sample holds under 200,000 clones, under 90% seen once. The sample belongs to a study of blood T cell repertoires in COVID-19. From germline, CDR1 is ENHRY and CDR2 SYGVKD. The trim removed 6 bases at V and 1 base at J, leaving 5 bases unmatched. This CDR3 is 14 amino acids long. Symptom resolution, clearance, or two negative PCRs marked the recovered donors of Cohort 3.

Sequencing was carried out using PBMCs or T cells enriched from blood (not recorded which). This TCR derives from a woman aged 55-69 years who had recovered from COVID-19. The chain couples TRBV10-3 to TRBJ1-1; 7 bases fit TRBD1. For the CDR3, the DNA is TGTGCCATCAGCCGACAGGGCCCGAACACTGAAGCTTTCTTT. Residues: CAISRQGPNTEAFF.